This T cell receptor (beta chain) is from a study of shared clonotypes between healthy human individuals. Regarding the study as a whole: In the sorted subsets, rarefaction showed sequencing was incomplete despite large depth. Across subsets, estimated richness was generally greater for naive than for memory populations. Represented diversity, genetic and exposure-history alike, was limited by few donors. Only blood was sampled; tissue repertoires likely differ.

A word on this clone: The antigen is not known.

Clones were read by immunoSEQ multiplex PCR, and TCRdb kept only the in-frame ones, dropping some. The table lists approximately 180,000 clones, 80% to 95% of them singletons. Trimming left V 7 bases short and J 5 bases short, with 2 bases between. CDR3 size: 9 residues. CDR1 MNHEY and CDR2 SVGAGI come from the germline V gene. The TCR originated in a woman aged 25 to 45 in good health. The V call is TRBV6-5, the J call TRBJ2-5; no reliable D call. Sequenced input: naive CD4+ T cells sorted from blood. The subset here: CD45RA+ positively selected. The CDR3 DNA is TGTGCCAGCAAGGAGACCCAGTACTTC. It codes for CASKETQYF.